This T cell receptor beta chain was retrieved from a study of monozygotic twins with inflammatory bowel disease. TCRdb reprocessed the 5' RACE reads and reports one entry per CDR3 protein, with no DNA. The listing records 310,000 or so distinct CDR3 sequences. CDR1 and CDR2 (germline): MNHEY, SMNVEV (reference sequence). This CDR3 has 14 amino acids. The receptor was isolated from a human donor with ulcerative colitis or Crohn's disease, or a healthy co-twin of an affected twin (not recorded which). V gene TRBV27 combines with J gene TRBJ1-1. Sequenced material: blood. The chain's CDR3 is CASSSIQRNTEAFF.